Listed below are T cell receptor beta chains from one sample, sequenced in a study of blood T cell repertoires in COVID-19. TCRdb keeps only in-frame clones here, not all; method: immunoSEQ multiplex PCR. The table includes 150,000 or so clones, 87% detected once. The sample comprised PBMCs or T cells enriched from blood (not recorded which). These receptors originate from a woman between 35 and 50 years old who had been exposed to COVID-19. Both conserved end residues are part of each CDR3. D genes are given only for firm matches. Clone size is not always given. Where it is, it says once, few, many or a class for expanded clones.

TRBD2,TRBV7-2,NA,TRBJ2-1,CASSFASGPYNEQFF,TGTGCCAGCAGCTTTGCTAGCGGGCCTTACAATGAGCAGTTCTTC
NA,TRBV21-1,NA,TRBJ2-7,CASSKGSGRAWEQYF,TGTGCCAGCAGCAAAGGGAGCGGGAGGGCCTGGGAGCAGTACTTC
TRBD1,TRBV19,NA,TRBJ2-7,CASTSGTGYYEQYF,TGTGCCAGTACCTCCGGGACAGGGTACTACGAGCAGTACTTC
TRBD2,TRBV6-2/TRBV6-3,NA,TRBJ2-5,CASSGSSGRAGETQYF,TGTGCCAGCAGTGGGTCGAGCGGGAGGGCTGGAGAGACCCAGTACTTC
NA,TRBV5-1,once,TRBJ2-7,CASSFSGAVYEQYF,TGCGCCAGCAGCTTTTCAGGGGCGGTTTACGAGCAGTACTTC
NA,TRBV9,NA,TRBJ1-6,CASSDIRDSPLHF,TGTGCCAGCAGCGACATCAGGGATTCACCCCTCCACTTT
NA,TRBV3-1/TRBV3-2,NA,TRBJ2-3,CASSQPGGRGGADTQYF,TGTGCCAGCAGCCAGCCTGGCGGGAGAGGGGGTGCAGATACGCAGTATTTT
TRBD1,TRBV3-1/TRBV3-2,NA,TRBJ1-4,CASSLWGQGGRDEKLFF,TGTGCCAGCAGCCTTTGGGGACAGGGTGGTCGAGATGAAAAACTGTTTTTT
NA,TRBV7-3,NA,TRBJ2-1,CASSPPSGESSYNEQFF,TGTGCCAGCAGCCCCCCCAGCGGCGAAAGCTCCTACAATGAGCAGTTCTTC
NA,TRBV4-1,NA,TRBJ2-7,CASSLRGPTYEQYF,TGCGCCAGCAGCCTGCGGGGGCCCACCTACGAGCAGTACTTC
NA,TRBV6-1,NA,TRBJ1-3,CASSSQQGFGNTIYF,TGTGCCAGCAGTTCCCAACAGGGCTTTGGAAACACCATATATTTT
TRBD2,TRBV12-5,NA,TRBJ2-5,CASGFGTNQETQYF,TGTGCTAGTGGTTTCGGGACTAACCAAGAGACCCAGTACTTC
TRBD1,TRBV7-3,NA,TRBJ1-4,CASSPGQGGEKLFF,TGTGCCAGCAGTCCGGGACAGGGTGGAGAAAAACTGTTTTTT
TRBD2,TRBV5-1,NA,TRBJ2-3,CASSPGGTSHTDTQYF,TGCGCCAGCAGCCCGGGGGGGACCAGCCACACAGATACGCAGTATTTT
TRBD2,TRBV6-5,NA,TRBJ2-1,CASTLRGGSYNEQFF,TGTGCCAGCACACTCCGGGGGGGCTCCTACAATGAGCAGTTCTTC
NA,TRBV5-1,NA,TRBJ2-7,CASSTGTYEQYF,TGCGCCAGCAGCACCGGGACCTACGAGCAGTACTTC
NA,TRBV28,NA,TRBJ1-5,CASSGLVRPQHF,TGTGCCAGCAGTGGACTGGTGAGGCCCCAGCATTTT
NA,TRBV4-1,once,TRBJ1-5,CASSQEPGGGQPQHF,TGCGCCAGCAGCCAAGAACCGGGCGGGGGTCAGCCCCAGCATTTT
NA,TRBV11-2,NA,TRBJ2-7,CASSYGRASSYEQYF,TGTGCCAGCAGCTATGGGCGGGCGAGCTCCTACGAGCAGTACTTC
NA,TRBV11-2,few,TRBJ1-2,CASRGPGLNYGYTF,TGTGCCAGCAGGGGGCCAGGTCTGAACTATGGCTACACCTTC
TRBD1,TRBV5-1,NA,TRBJ2-7,CASSQAGTGNSYEQYF,TGCGCCAGCAGCCAAGCCGGGACAGGGAACTCCTACGAGCAGTACTTC
TRBD1,TRBV5-1,few,TRBJ1-1,CASSQLPGQGMAFF,TGCGCCAGCAGCCAATTACCGGGACAGGGTATGGCTTTCTTT
TRBD1,TRBV19,few,TRBJ1-5,CASRPGQGSGNQPQHF,TGTGCCAGTAGGCCCGGACAGGGATCAGGCAATCAGCCCCAGCATTTT
TRBD1,TRBV25-1,NA,TRBJ1-1,CASSANRGTGNTEAFF,TGTGCCAGCAGTGCAAACAGGGGGACAGGAAACACTGAAGCTTTCTTT
NA,TRBV10-3,once,TRBJ1-2,CAISESGQGNYGYTF,TGTGCCATCAGTGAGTCGGGGCAGGGCAACTATGGCTACACCTTC
TRBD2,TRBV6-2/TRBV6-3,NA,TRBJ2-5,CASSQRGIAGPMTQYF,TGTGCCAGCAGCCAACGGGGTATAGCGGGACCCATGACCCAGTACTTC
TRBD1,TRBV29-1,once,TRBJ1-1,CSVGRQGPPMNTEAFF,TGCAGCGTTGGCCGACAGGGCCCCCCCATGAACACTGAAGCTTTCTTT
TRBD1,TRBV2,NA,TRBJ1-5,CASSGGQGNQPQHF,TGTGCCAGCAGCGGGGGACAGGGCAATCAGCCCCAGCATTTT
NA,TRBV5-1,NA,TRBJ2-1,CASSLDADSYNEQFF,TGCGCCAGCAGCTTGGACGCGGACTCCTACAATGAGCAGTTCTTC
TRBD2,TRBV7-2,few,TRBJ2-3,CASSDLAGNLDTQYF,TGTGCCAGCAGCGATCTAGCGGGGAACCTTGATACGCAGTATTTT
NA,TRBV25-1,NA,TRBJ1-2,CASSEFGDTYGYTF,TGTGCCAGCAGTGAATTTGGAGATACCTATGGCTACACCTTC
NA,TRBV29-1,once,TRBJ2-1,CSALPPRGLGQGEQFF,TGCAGCGCTTTACCCCCACGAGGGCTGGGACAAGGTGAGCAGTTCTTC
TRBD2,TRBV5-6,NA,TRBJ2-5,CASSQVAGRAETQYF,TGTGCCAGCAGCCAGGTAGCGGGAAGGGCGGAGACCCAGTACTTC
NA,TRBV7-2,NA,TRBJ2-3,CASSAFGRSTDTQYF,TGTGCCAGCAGCGCGTTCGGGAGATCCACAGATACGCAGTATTTT